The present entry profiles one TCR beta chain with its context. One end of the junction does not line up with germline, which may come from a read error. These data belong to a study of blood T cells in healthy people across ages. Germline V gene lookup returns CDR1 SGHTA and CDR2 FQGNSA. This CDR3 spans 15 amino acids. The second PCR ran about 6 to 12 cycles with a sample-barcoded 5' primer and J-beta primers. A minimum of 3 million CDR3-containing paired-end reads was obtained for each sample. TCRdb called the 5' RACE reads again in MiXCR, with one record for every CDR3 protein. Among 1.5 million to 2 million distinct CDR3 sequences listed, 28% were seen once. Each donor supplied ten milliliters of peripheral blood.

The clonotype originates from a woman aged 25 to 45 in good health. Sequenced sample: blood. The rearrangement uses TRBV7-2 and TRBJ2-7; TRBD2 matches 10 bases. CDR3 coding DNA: TGTGTCAGCAGCTCGAGGACTAGCGGCAGGTACGAGCAGTACTTC. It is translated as CVSSSRTSGRYEQYF.